This T cell receptor beta chain was sequenced for a study of blood T cells in healthy people across ages. General observations from the study: Significant beta diversity loss was already apparent by age around 40, declining roughly linearly.

At least 6.5 million PBMCs were isolated per sample. V was clipped by 4 bases and J by 1 base, with 11 bases between them. The CDR3 sequence is 14 residues long. Germline CDR1 is MNHEY and CDR2 is SVGAGI. The sample holds a few counts of this clonotype. No antigen is known for it. The use of a sample-barcoded 5' primer and a J-beta primer mix characterized a second PCR of about 6 to 11 cycles. TCRdb re-called the 5' RACE reads through MiXCR, storing one row per CDR3 protein. Of hundreds of thousands of distinct CDR3 sequences in the sample, around 43% were seen once. Sequencing was performed on blood. The chain recombines TRBV6-5 with TRBJ2-7; D gene unclear. The TCR comes from a man aged 60 to 75 in good health. The CDR3 DNA reads TGTGCCAGCAGTTCAGTAGATTCATCCTACGAGCAGTACTTC. Translating gives CASSSVDSSYEQYF.